This T cell receptor (beta chain) is drawn from a study of blood T cell repertoires in COVID-19. The wider study: Samples of COVID-19 (acute and convalescent) were obtained from the United States, Italy and Spain. Sources were T cells, B-cell-depleted T cells, or PBMCs; the material itself was cDNA or gDNA.

Per the original methods: It was from reference gene primer amplification that nucleated cell counts were estimated. Data came from immunoSEQ multiplex PCR; TCRdb stores just in-frame clones and leaves some out. The DNA was the basis for D and trimming; V, J and clone size are from that table. Here the sample spans 170,000 or so clones, 70% to 90% being singletons. Trimming removed 5 bases from V and 7 bases from J; junction bases left unmatched: 10. The CDR3 covers 14 residues. Germline-derived CDR1 and CDR2 are SGHNT and YENEEA. This clone was seen a handful of times. Followed over time, Seattle patients had been enrolled while infection was active.

Specimen: peripheral blood. The TCR sequence derives from a man aged 60 to 69 with COVID-19, enrolled during active disease. The genes are TRBV11-3 and TRBJ1-2; TRBD1 matches at 7 bases. The DNA of the CDR3 is TGTGCCAGCAGCCCAGAGGCAGGGGGAGTTGGCTACACCTTC. Its protein product is CASSPEAGGVGYTF.